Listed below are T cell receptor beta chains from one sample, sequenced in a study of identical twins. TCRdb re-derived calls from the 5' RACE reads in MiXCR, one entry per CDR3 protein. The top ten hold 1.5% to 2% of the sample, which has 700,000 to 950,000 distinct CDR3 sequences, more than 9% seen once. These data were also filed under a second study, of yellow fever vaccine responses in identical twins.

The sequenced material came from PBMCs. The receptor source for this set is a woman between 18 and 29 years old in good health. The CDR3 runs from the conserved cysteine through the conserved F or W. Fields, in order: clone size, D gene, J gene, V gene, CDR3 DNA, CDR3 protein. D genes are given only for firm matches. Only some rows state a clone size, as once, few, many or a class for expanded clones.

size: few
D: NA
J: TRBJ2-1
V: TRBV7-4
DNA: TGTGCCAGCAGCTTTCGGCCAACCTACAATGAGCAGTTCTTC
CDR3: CASSFRPTYNEQFF

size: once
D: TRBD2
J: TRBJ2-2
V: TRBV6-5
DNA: TGTGCCAGCAGTTACGACGGACTAGCGTCCGGGGAGCTGTTTTTT
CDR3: CASSYDGLASGELFF

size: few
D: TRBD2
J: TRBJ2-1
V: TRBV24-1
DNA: TGTGCCACAGCGGGACGACCCACCTACAATGAGCAGTTCTTC
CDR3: CATAGRPTYNEQFF

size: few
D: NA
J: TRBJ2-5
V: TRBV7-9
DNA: TGTGCCAGCAGCTTAGGGCAGGGGCCTCAAGAGACCCAGTACTTC
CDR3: CASSLGQGPQETQYF

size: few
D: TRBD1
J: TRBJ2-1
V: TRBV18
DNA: TGTGCCAGCTCAAATTGGGACAGGAATGAGCAGTTCTTC
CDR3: CASSNWDRNEQFF

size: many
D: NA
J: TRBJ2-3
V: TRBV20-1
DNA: TGCAGTGTCGCAAGGGGAAGTGGCACAGATACGCAGTATTTT
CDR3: CSVARGSGTDTQYF

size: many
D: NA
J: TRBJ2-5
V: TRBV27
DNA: TGTGCCAGCAGCACAGGGTCCCAAGAGACCCAGTACTTC
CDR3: CASSTGSQETQYF

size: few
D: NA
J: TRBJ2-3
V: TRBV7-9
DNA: TGTGCCAGCAGCTTCTTGCAGGGGCCAGAGGATACGCAGTATTTT
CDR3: CASSFLQGPEDTQYF

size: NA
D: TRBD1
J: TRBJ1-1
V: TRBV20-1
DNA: TGCAGTGCTAGCCCCGACAGGGGCCTAAACACTGAAGCTTTCTTT
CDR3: CSASPDRGLNTEAFF

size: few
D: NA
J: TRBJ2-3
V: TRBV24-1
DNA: TGTGCCACCAGTGACCCGGACACCACAGATACGCAGTATTTT
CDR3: CATSDPDTTDTQYF

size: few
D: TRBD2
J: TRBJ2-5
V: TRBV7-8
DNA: TGTGCCAGCAGCCCCGGGACTAGCGGGGGTCCCCAAGAGACCCAGTACTTC
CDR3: CASSPGTSGGPQETQYF

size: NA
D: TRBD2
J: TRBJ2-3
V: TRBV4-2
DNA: TGTGCCAGCAGCGTCCTAGCGGGACTGATGAGGGATGGCACAGATACGCAGTATTTT
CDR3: CASSVLAGLMRDGTDTQYF

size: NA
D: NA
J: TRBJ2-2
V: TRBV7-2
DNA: TGTGCCAGCAGACCTGTAGGGGGGGCGTCCGGGGAGCTGTTTTTT
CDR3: CASRPVGGASGELFF

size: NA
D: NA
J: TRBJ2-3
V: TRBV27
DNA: TGTGCCACCAGCTTAGACCCCTTGCGGGCAGATACGCAGTATTTT
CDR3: CATSLDPLRADTQYF

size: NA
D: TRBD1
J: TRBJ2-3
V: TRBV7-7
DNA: TGTGCCAGCAGTCCAGGGGGCGTTACGACAGATACGCAGTATTTT
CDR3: CASSPGGVTTDTQYF

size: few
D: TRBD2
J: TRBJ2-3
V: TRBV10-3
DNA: TGTGCCACGGAAGCGGGACGCACAGATACGCAGTATTTT
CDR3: CATEAGRTDTQYF

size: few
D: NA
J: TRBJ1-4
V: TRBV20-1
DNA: TGCAGTGCTAGAGATCTCCAGGGCGGGAATGAAAAACTGTTTTTT
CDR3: CSARDLQGGNEKLFF

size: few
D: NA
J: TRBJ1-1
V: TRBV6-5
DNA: TGTGCCAGCAGGTCAGGAGTTGAAGCTTTCTTT
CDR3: CASRSGVEAFF

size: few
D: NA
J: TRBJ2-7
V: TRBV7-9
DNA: TGTGCCAGCAGCTCCGGACAGCGGAACGAGCAGTACTTC
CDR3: CASSSGQRNEQYF

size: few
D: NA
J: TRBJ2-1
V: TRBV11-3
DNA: TGTGCCAGCACCCCCCCAGGGACCCTTCTTGAGGACAATGAGCAGTTCTTC
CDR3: CASTPPGTLLEDNEQFF

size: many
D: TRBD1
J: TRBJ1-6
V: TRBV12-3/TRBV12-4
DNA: TGTGCCAGCAGTGTACAGGGGGCATATTCACCCCTCCACTTT
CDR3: CASSVQGAYSPLHF

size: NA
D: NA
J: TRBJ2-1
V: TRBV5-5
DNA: TGTGCCACGGCGCGGTCGGGCACATGGATCGGTGAGCAGTTCTTC
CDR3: CATARSGTWIGEQFF

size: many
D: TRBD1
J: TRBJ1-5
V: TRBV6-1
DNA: TGTGCCAGGGACAGGGGTGGGCGGCAGCCCCAGCATTTT
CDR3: CARDRGGRQPQHF

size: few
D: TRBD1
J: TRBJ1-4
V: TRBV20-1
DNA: TGCAGTGTCACAGACAGGGGTGGTAATGAAAAACTGTTTTTT
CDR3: CSVTDRGGNEKLFF

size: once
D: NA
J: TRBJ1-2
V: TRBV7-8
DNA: TGTGCCAGCAGCTTAGGAGGGGAACCCTATGGCTACACCTTC
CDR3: CASSLGGEPYGYTF

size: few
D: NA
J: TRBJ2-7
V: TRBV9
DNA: TGTGCCAGCAGCGTAGTCCCGGGACCCATATACGAGCAGTACTTC
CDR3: CASSVVPGPIYEQYF

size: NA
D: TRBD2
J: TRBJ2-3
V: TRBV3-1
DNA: TGTGCCAGCAGCCCCATATCTAGCGGGGGACGCACAGATACGCAGTATTTT
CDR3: CASSPISSGGRTDTQYF

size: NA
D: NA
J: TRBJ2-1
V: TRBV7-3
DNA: TGTGCCAGCTCGGACTACGGGCCGTACAATGAGCAGTTCTTC
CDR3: CASSDYGPYNEQFF

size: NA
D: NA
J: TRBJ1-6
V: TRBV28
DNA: TGTGCCAGCAGTAATCCAGGACTCTATAATTCACCCCTCCACTTT
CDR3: CASSNPGLYNSPLHF

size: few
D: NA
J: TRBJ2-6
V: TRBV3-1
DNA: TGTGCCAGCAGCCGTCTTGGGGCCAACGTCCTGACTTTC
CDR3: CASSRLGANVLTF

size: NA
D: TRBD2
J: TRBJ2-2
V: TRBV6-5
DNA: TGTGCCAGCAGTTACGGGGGGACTAGCGGTAACACCGGGGAGCTGTTTTTT
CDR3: CASSYGGTSGNTGELFF

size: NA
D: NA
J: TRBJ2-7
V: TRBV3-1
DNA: TGTGCCAGCAGCCAAGAATGGATAACCGTTGGAAGCTCCTACGAGCAGTACTTC
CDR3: CASSQEWITVGSSYEQYF

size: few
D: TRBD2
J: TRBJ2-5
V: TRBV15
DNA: TGTGCCACCAGCGGGAGCGGGAGAGTTCGAGAGACCCAGTACTTC
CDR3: CATSGSGRVRETQYF

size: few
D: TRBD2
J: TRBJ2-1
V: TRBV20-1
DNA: TGCAGTGCTATGACCGGGACTAGCGGGAGCAATGAGCAGTTCTTC
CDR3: CSAMTGTSGSNEQFF

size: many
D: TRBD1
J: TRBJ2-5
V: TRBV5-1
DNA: TGCGCCAGCAGCACAGGGGGGACCCAGTACTTC
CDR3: CASSTGGTQYF

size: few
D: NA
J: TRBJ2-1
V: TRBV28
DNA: TGTGCCTTTTCGAGGGGGGGAACCTACAATGAGCAGTTCTTC
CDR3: CAFSRGGTYNEQFF

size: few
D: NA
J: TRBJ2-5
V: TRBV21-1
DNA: TGTGCCAGCAGACCCACAGGGAAGCGTACGTACCAAGAGACCCAGTACTTC
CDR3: CASRPTGKRTYQETQYF

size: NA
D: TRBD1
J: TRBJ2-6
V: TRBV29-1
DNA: TGCAGCGTTGAGTGGACAGGGGGCGGCGGGGCCAACGTCCTGACTTTC
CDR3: CSVEWTGGGGANVLTF

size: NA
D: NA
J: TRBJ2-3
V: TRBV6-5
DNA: TGTGCCAGCAGTTATGGGACCATCCGCGGCACAGATACGCAGTATTTT
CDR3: CASSYGTIRGTDTQYF